The clone carrying this TCR beta chain came up once. The sample is drawn from a study of blood T cell repertoires in COVID-19. Study-level information: COVID-19 samples, acute and convalescent, were from the United States, Italy and Spain. Sources were T cells, B-cell-depleted T cells, or PBMCs; the material itself was cDNA or gDNA.

Looked up from germline, CDR1 is MDHEN and CDR2 is SYDVKM. V was clipped by 8 bases and J by 0 bases; unmatched bases: 4. CDR3 size: 15 residues. Original data processing: Researchers report that nucleated cell counts were estimated from reference gene primer amplification. Repertoires were generated with immunoSEQ multiplex PCR, while TCRdb's copy carries only in-frame clones and drops some. Clone size and the V and J calls come from that table; the DNA yielded D and trimming. This sample has about 58,000 clones, with 78% found just once. Specimen: peripheral blood. The rearrangement uses TRBV28 and TRBJ1-6, with 7 bases identical to TRBD1. The receptor was derived from a human donor in a cohort sampled during active COVID-19. CDR3 region: CASGRGSSYNSPLHF. The DNA of the CDR3 is TGTGCCAGCGGCAGGGGGAGCTCCTATAATTCACCCCTCCACTTT.